Listed below are T cell receptor beta chains from one sample, sequenced in a study of cytomegalovirus exposure and HLA in healthy donors. The protocol was immunoSEQ multiplex PCR, while the TCRdb copy is restricted to in-frame clones and leaves out a portion. The sample has some 120,000 clones. The specimen sequenced was PBMCs. The receptors come from a man in his forties or fifties in good health and CMV-seropositive. The CDR3 runs from the conserved cysteine through the conserved F or W. Fields, in order: D gene, J gene, V gene, CDR3 DNA, CDR3 protein. D genes are given only for firm matches.

>.|TRBJ2-5|TRBV5-1
TGCGCCAGCAGCTGGCAGGGTGGGGTAGAGACCCAGTACTTC
CASSWQGGVETQYF
>TRBD2|TRBJ2-7|TRBV4-1
TGCGCCAGCAGCCAAGTAGGCTCCGGACTAGGAGGTTTCTACGAGCAGTACTTC
CASSQVGSGLGGFYEQYF
>.|TRBJ1-1|TRBV7-6
TGTGCCAGCAGCTCCCACGGGACACTTTTGGAAGCTTTCTTT
CASSSHGTLLEAFF
>TRBD2|TRBJ2-7|TRBV2
TGTGCCAGCAGTGTCCAGACTAGCGGGAGATACGAGCAGTACTTC
CASSVQTSGRYEQYF
>TRBD2|TRBJ2-1|TRBV7-2
TGTGCCAGCAGCTTTTTGGGGACTAGCGGTCACAATGAGCAGTTCTTC
CASSFLGTSGHNEQFF
>.|TRBJ1-1|TRBV30
TGTGCCTGGAGTTTGGAGAGCACTGAAGCTTTCTTT
CAWSLESTEAFF
>.|TRBJ2-3|TRBV5-5
TGTGCCAGCAGCATCCGACAGGCCCACACAGATACGCAGTATTTT
CASSIRQAHTDTQYF
>TRBD1|TRBJ1-5|TRBV28
TGTGCCAGCGATGACAGGGGAGGTCAGCCCCAGCATTTT
CASDDRGGQPQHF
>.|TRBJ1-5|TRBV19
TGTGCCAGTTCCAAAGCTCTGAGGGGCAATCAGCCCCAGCATTTT
CASSKALRGNQPQHF
>.|TRBJ2-1|TRBV14
TGTGCCAGCAGCCAACTCTTGAGCTCCTACAATGAGCAGTTCTTC
CASSQLLSSYNEQFF
>.|TRBJ2-3|TRBV7-3
TGTGCCAGCAGCTTGAGGGGGACGACAGATACGCAGTATTTT
CASSLRGTTDTQYF
>.|TRBJ2-7|TRBV11-3
TGTGCCAGCAGCTTAAGGACAGCACCCTACGAGCAGTACTTC
CASSLRTAPYEQYF
>TRBD2|TRBJ2-1|TRBV5-4
TGTGCCAGCAGCTCTCGGACTAGCGCTTACAATGAGCAGTTCTTC
CASSSRTSAYNEQFF
>.|TRBJ1-2|TRBV4-2
TGTGCCAGCAGCCAGGGATTGCAGGGGTACAGTGATGGCTACACCTTC
CASSQGLQGYSDGYTF
>TRBD1|TRBJ2-7|TRBV6-5
TGTGCCAGCAGCCGAGGGACAGGGGGGCAGTACTTC
CASSRGTGGQYF
>.|TRBJ2-7|TRBV5-1
TGCGCCAGCAGCCAGGGGATCACCTACGAGCAGTACTTC
CASSQGITYEQYF
>.|TRBJ2-5|TRBV29-1
TGCAGCGTTGTTCGGGGAGGAGAGACCCAGTACTTC
CSVVRGGETQYF
>TRBD1|TRBJ2-7|TRBV5-1
TGCGCCAGCTCCACAATCGGGACAGGGGACGAGCAGTACTTC
CASSTIGTGDEQYF
>.|TRBJ2-1|TRBV18
TGTGCCAGCTCTCTAGGCCTTTACAATGAGCAGTTCTTC
CASSLGLYNEQFF
>TRBD1|TRBJ1-5|TRBV28
TGTGCCAGCAGTTTGGGGGACAGAGGCTATAGCAATCAGCCCCAGCATTTT
CASSLGDRGYSNQPQHF
>.|TRBJ1-3|TRBV28
TGTGCGGGGGGGCAGCTCTCTGGAAACACCATATATTTT
CAGGQLSGNTIYF
>.|TRBJ2-7|TRBV19
TGTGCCAGTAGTATTGAGTTTCCCCCCACCTACTACGAGCAGTACTTC
CASSIEFPPTYYEQYF
>TRBD1|TRBJ1-5|TRBV5-5
TGTGCCAGCAGCCCGGGGCAGGGGGCCGCTCAGCCCCAGCATTTT
CASSPGQGAAQPQHF
>TRBD2|TRBJ2-4|TRBV18
TGTGCCAGCTCACCGACTAGCGGAGACGGGGGCAACATTCAGTACTTC
CASSPTSGDGGNIQYF
>.|TRBJ1-2|TRBV15
TGTGCCACCAGCAGAGATATGTCGAACTATGGCTACACCTTC
CATSRDMSNYGYTF
>.|TRBJ1-2|TRBV10-3
TGTGCCATCAGTGCTGAGGAGGGTGGTAACTATGGCTACACCTTC
CAISAEEGGNYGYTF
>TRBD1|TRBJ1-3|TRBV5-1
TGCGCCAGCAGCTTCCGGACAGGGGAGCGCAACACCATATATTTT
CASSFRTGERNTIYF
>TRBD2|TRBJ2-1|TRBV27
TGTGCCAGCAGTTTCACATCACTAGCGGGAGGAAACAATGAGCAGTTCTTC
CASSFTSLAGGNNEQFF